Listed below are T cell receptor beta chains from one sample, sequenced in a study of T cells in Graves' hyperthyroidism and ophthalmopathy. Each CDR3 protein is one row after TCRdb ran MiXCR on the multiplex PCR reads. The sample lists approximately 610,000 distinct CDR3 sequences, approximately 14% occurring once. Sequenced sample: blood. The source of these receptors is a middle-aged woman with Graves' ophthalmopathy. CDR3s leave out the opening cysteine and the closing phenylalanine or tryptophan. Clone size appears in some rows only: once, few, many, or a class for an expanded clone.

j_gene: TRBJ2-7; v_gene: TRBV29-1; abundance: many; CDR3aa: SVDAGNYEQY
j_gene: TRBJ2-7; v_gene: TRBV6-2/TRBV6-3; abundance: .; CDR3aa: ASSYSRFFAGFYEQY
j_gene: TRBJ1-2; v_gene: TRBV10-3; abundance: once; CDR3aa: AISETTGFYGYT
j_gene: TRBJ2-7; v_gene: TRBV20-1; abundance: many; CDR3aa: SARDRSGLDN
j_gene: TRBJ2-7; v_gene: TRBV27; abundance: .; CDR3aa: ASSLRSGLYEQY
j_gene: TRBJ2-7; v_gene: TRBV6-2/TRBV6-3; abundance: few; CDR3aa: ASSYPQYSYYEQY
j_gene: TRBJ2-5; v_gene: TRBV19; abundance: .; CDR3aa: ASSVWTSGKETQY
j_gene: TRBJ1-1; v_gene: TRBV4-1; abundance: many; CDR3aa: ASSQSDRDTEAS
j_gene: TRBJ2-7; v_gene: TRBV4-1; abundance: many; CDR3aa: ASSQDEGFGFELY
j_gene: TRBJ2-7; v_gene: TRBV6-5; abundance: many; CDR3aa: ASSQGAVEQY
j_gene: TRBJ1-1; v_gene: TRBV5-8; abundance: many; CDR3aa: ASSLDLIMNTEAF
j_gene: TRBJ2-2; v_gene: TRBV11-3; abundance: many; CDR3aa: ASSRDWNTGELF
j_gene: TRBJ2-7; v_gene: TRBV7-8; abundance: few; CDR3aa: ASSFSKRTASYEQY
j_gene: TRBJ1-6; v_gene: TRBV6-5; abundance: many; CDR3aa: ASRGKDREESPLH
j_gene: TRBJ2-2; v_gene: TRBV11-2; abundance: .; CDR3aa: VSRPGQGAGAGELF
j_gene: TRBJ1-2; v_gene: TRBV12-3/TRBV12-4; abundance: .; CDR3aa: ASTPGQGPQNYGYT
j_gene: TRBJ2-7; v_gene: TRBV19; abundance: many; CDR3aa: ASRGDVSYEQY
j_gene: TRBJ1-5; v_gene: TRBV12-3/TRBV12-4; abundance: few; CDR3aa: ASSLARGMGNQPQH
j_gene: TRBJ2-3; v_gene: TRBV12-3/TRBV12-4; abundance: .; CDR3aa: ASGSGVTSGITDTQY
j_gene: TRBJ1-1; v_gene: TRBV6-5; abundance: many; CDR3aa: ASSYRQVSTEAF
j_gene: TRBJ2-3; v_gene: TRBV28; abundance: many; CDR3aa: ASSPMGATDTQY
j_gene: TRBJ2-2; v_gene: TRBV5-1; abundance: few; CDR3aa: ASSSGSIDTGELF
j_gene: TRBJ1-5; v_gene: TRBV27; abundance: .; CDR3aa: ASSLDGVGQPQH
j_gene: TRBJ2-7; v_gene: TRBV7-2; abundance: .; CDR3aa: ASSLRDTIYEQY
j_gene: TRBJ2-7; v_gene: TRBV28; abundance: .; CDR3aa: ASSSGTGPWEQY
j_gene: TRBJ1-1; v_gene: TRBV12-3/TRBV12-4; abundance: many; CDR3aa: ASSPPGGRGTEAF
j_gene: TRBJ1-1; v_gene: TRBV6-5; abundance: .; CDR3aa: ASSSISMNTEAF
j_gene: TRBJ2-7; v_gene: TRBV6-5; abundance: many; CDR3aa: ASSWGRGSYEQY
j_gene: TRBJ2-7; v_gene: TRBV11-2; abundance: many; CDR3aa: ASSLGQGASASYEQY
j_gene: TRBJ2-5; v_gene: TRBV6-5; abundance: many; CDR3aa: ASSHSSRSETQY
j_gene: TRBJ2-7; v_gene: TRBV28; abundance: many; CDR3aa: ASSLPPPGGSGEQY
j_gene: TRBJ1-6; v_gene: TRBV5-6; abundance: .; CDR3aa: ASSLEVTGDNSPLH
j_gene: TRBJ1-2; v_gene: TRBV2; abundance: many; CDR3aa: ASSEQSNRGEGYT
j_gene: TRBJ2-5; v_gene: TRBV29-1; abundance: many; CDR3aa: SVEGYQETQY
j_gene: TRBJ1-1; v_gene: TRBV19; abundance: few; CDR3aa: ASSIEGGGTEAF
j_gene: TRBJ2-7; v_gene: TRBV12-3/TRBV12-4; abundance: many; CDR3aa: ASSYGGLAGEKGYEQY
j_gene: TRBJ1-1; v_gene: TRBV12-3/TRBV12-4; abundance: many; CDR3aa: ASTVGGGWKNTEAF
j_gene: TRBJ1-1; v_gene: TRBV28; abundance: many; CDR3aa: ASSFYGRGPNTEAF
j_gene: TRBJ2-7; v_gene: TRBV6-1; abundance: few; CDR3aa: ASSTGSFSYEQY
j_gene: TRBJ2-2; v_gene: TRBV29-1; abundance: few; CDR3aa: GSRAGTGELF
j_gene: TRBJ2-4; v_gene: TRBV5-8; abundance: few; CDR3aa: ASSQKEGGSIQY
j_gene: TRBJ2-7; v_gene: TRBV6-1; abundance: many; CDR3aa: ASRFASGVSSYEQY
j_gene: TRBJ2-7; v_gene: TRBV6-1; abundance: .; CDR3aa: ASSRGSGHLTSEQY
j_gene: TRBJ2-4; v_gene: TRBV11-2; abundance: many; CDR3aa: ASSSPLGSSGQGLAKNIQY
j_gene: TRBJ2-7; v_gene: TRBV11-2; abundance: few; CDR3aa: ASSRGLAGGGGYEQY
j_gene: TRBJ2-7; v_gene: TRBV7-9; abundance: many; CDR3aa: ASSPSPGGEQY
j_gene: TRBJ1-2; v_gene: TRBV2; abundance: many; CDR3aa: ASSEQGRHDYGYT
j_gene: TRBJ1-1; v_gene: TRBV6-4; abundance: many; CDR3aa: ASSAGVGGEAF
j_gene: TRBJ2-7; v_gene: TRBV27; abundance: many; CDR3aa: ASSVTGLYYEQY
j_gene: TRBJ1-1; v_gene: TRBV6-5; abundance: many; CDR3aa: ASSYLYPGEAEAF
j_gene: TRBJ1-3; v_gene: TRBV6-5; abundance: many; CDR3aa: ASSSPSSGNTIY